This TCR beta chain comes out of a study of molecular identifiers for immune sequencing clone quantification. This CDR3 has 16 residues. Germline V CDR1 and CDR2: SGHNT, YYREEE (reference sequence). V lost 0 bases, J lost 6 bases, and 5 bases stayed unmatched. TCRdb itself ran the PCR reads through MiXCR, one entry per CDR3 protein. The repertoire includes roughly 320,000 distinct CDR3 sequences, roughly 24% of them detected once, and about 0.7% sits in the top ten. This clonotype was detected many times. The sequenced sample consisted of naive CD8+ T cells from blood, with Jurkat cell RNA spiked in. Subset meaning: FACS-sorted CD8+CD4-CCR7+CD45RA+ naive T cells. V gene TRBV5-4 combines with J gene TRBJ2-3; 12 bases are shared with TRBD2. This TCR came from a human donor in good health. Some libraries in this study had Jurkat cell RNA spiked in. The CDR3 reads CASSLGLAGVRDTQYF. Written as DNA, the CDR3 is TGTGCCAGCAGCTTGGGACTAGCGGGGGTCCGCGATACGCAGTATTTT.